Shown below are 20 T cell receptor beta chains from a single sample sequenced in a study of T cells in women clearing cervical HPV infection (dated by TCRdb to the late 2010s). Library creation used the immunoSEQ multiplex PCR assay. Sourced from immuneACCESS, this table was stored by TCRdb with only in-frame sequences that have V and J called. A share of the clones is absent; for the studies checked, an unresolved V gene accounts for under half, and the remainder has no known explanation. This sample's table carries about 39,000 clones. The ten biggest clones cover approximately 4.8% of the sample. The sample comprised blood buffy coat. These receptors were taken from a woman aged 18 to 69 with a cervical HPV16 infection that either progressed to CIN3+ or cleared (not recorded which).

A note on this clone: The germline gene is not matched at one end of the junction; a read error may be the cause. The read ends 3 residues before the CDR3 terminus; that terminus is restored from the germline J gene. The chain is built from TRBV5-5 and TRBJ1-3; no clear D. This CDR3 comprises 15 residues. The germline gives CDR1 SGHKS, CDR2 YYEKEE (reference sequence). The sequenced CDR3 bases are TGTGCCAACAGCTCGGGGTTGAGCTCTGGAAACACC. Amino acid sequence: CANSSGLSSGNT. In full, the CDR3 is CANSSGLSSGNTIYF.

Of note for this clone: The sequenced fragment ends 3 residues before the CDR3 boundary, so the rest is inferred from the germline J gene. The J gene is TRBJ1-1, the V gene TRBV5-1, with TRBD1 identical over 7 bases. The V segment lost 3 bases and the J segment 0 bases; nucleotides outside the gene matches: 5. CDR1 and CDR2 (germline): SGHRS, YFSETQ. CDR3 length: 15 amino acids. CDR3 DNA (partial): TGCGCCAGCAGCTCCAAGGACAGGTTGAACACTGAA. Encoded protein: CASSSKDRLNTE. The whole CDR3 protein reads CASSSKDRLNTEAFF. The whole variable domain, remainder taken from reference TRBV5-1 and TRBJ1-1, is KAGVTQTPRYLIKTRGQQVTLSCSPISGHRSVSWYQQTPGQGLQFLFEYFSETQRNKGNFPGRFSGRQFSNSRSEMNVSTLELGDSALYLCASSSKDRLNTEAFFGQGTRLTVV.

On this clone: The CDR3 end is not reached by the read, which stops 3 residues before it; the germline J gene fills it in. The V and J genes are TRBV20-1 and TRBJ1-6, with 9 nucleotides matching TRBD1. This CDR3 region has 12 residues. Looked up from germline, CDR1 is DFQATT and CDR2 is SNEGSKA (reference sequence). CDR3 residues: CSAPDRGETLHF. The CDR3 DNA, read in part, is TGCAGTGCTCCCGACAGGGGGGAGACC.

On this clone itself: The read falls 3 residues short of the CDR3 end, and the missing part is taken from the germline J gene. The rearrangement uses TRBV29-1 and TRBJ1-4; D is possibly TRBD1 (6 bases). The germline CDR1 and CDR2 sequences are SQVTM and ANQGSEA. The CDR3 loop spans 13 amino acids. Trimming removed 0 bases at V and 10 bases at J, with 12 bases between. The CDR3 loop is CSVEEGGGGKLFF. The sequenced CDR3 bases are TGCAGCGTTGAAGAGGGAGGGGGAGGAAAA.

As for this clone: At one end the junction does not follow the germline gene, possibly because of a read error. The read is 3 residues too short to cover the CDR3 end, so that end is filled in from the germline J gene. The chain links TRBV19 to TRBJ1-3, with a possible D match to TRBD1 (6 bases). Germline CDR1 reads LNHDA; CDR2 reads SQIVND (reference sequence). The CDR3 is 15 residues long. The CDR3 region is CASSPSDSSGSTIYF. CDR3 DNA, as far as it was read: TGTGCCAGTAGTCCGTCGGACAGCTCTGGAAGCACC.

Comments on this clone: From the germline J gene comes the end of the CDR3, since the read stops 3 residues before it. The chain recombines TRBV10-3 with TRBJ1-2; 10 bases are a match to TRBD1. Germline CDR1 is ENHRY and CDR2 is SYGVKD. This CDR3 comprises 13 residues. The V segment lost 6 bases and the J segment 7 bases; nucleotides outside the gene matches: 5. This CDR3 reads CAISPGQGFGYTF. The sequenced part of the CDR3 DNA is TGTGCCATCAGCCCGGGACAGGGGTTTGGC.

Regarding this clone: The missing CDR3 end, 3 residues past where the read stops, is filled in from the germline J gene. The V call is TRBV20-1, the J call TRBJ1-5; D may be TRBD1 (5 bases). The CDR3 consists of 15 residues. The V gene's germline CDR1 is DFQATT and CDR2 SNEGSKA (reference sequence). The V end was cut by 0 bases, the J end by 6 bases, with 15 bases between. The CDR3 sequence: CSARDRGGVGQPQHF. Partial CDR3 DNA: TGCAGTGCTAGAGATCGTGGAGGGGTCGGTCAGCCC.

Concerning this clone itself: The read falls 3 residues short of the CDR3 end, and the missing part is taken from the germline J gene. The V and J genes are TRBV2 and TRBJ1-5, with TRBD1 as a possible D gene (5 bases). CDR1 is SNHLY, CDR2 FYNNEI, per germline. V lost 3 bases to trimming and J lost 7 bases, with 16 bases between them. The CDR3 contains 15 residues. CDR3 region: CASSEWGDSKQPQHF. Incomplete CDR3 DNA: TGTGCCAGCAGTGAGTGGGGGGATAGTAAACAGCCC.

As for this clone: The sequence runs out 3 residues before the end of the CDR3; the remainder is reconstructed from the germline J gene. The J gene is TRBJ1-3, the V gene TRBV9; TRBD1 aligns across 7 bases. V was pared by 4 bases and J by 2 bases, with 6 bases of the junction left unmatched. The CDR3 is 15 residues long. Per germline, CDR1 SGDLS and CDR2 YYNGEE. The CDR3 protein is CASSSGTATGNTIYF. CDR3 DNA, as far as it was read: TGTGCCAGCAGCAGCGGGACAGCCACTGGAAACACC.

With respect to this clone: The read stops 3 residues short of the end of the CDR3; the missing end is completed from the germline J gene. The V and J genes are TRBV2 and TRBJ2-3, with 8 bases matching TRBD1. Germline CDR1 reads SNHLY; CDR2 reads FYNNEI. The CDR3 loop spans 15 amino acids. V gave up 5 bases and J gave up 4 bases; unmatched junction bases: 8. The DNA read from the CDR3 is TGTGCCAGCAGTCCTCAGGGGGCGGTCGCAGATACG. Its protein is CASSPQGAVADT. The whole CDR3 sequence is CASSPQGAVADTQYF.

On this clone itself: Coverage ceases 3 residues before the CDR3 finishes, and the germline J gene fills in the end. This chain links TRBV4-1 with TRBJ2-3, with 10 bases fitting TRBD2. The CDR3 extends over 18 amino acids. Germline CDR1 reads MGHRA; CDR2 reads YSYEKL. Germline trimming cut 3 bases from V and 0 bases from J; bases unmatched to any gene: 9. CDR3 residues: CASSHPLAGRFSTDTQYF. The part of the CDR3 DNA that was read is TGCGCCAGCAGCCACCCACTAGCGGGGAGGTTCAGCACAGATACG.

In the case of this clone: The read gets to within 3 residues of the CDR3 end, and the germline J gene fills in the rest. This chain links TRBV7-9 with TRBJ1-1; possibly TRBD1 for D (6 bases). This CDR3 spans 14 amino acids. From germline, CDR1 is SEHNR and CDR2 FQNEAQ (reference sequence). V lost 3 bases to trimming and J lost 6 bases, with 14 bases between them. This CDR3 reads CASSLDRPSAEAFF. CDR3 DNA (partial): TGTGCCAGCAGCTTGGACAGACCAAGCGCTGAA.

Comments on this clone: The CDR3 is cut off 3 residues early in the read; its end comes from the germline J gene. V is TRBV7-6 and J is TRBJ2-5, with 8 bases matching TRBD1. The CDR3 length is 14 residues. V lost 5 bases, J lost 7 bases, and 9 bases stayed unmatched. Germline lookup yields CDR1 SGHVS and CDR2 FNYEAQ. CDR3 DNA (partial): TGTGCCAGCAGCCCCGGACAGGGTTATGGGACC. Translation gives CASSPGQGYGT. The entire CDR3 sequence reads CASSPGQGYGTQYF.

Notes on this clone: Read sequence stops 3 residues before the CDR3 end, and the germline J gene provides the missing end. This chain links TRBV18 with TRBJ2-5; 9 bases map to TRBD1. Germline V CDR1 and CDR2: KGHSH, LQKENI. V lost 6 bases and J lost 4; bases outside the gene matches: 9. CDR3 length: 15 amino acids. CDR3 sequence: CASSGTGGKGETQYF. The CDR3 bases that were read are TGTGCCAGCTCTGGAACAGGGGGCAAGGGAGAGACC.

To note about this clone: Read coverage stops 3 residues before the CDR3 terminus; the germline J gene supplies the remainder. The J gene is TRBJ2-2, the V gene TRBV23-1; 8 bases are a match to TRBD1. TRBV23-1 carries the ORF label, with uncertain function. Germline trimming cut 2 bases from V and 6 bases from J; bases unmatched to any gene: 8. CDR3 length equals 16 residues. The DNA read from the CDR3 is TGCGCCAGCAGTCAACCGAGCAGGGGGCGCCCCGGGGAG. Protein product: CASSQPSRGRPGE. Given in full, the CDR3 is CASSQPSRGRPGELFF.

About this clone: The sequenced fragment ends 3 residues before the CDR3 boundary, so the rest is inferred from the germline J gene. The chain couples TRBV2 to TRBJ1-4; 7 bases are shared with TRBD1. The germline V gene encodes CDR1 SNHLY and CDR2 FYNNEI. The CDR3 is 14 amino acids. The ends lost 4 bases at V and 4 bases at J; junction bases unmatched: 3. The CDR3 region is CASSGGQINEKLFF. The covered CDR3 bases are TGTGCCAGCAGTGGGGGACAGATTAATGAAAAA.

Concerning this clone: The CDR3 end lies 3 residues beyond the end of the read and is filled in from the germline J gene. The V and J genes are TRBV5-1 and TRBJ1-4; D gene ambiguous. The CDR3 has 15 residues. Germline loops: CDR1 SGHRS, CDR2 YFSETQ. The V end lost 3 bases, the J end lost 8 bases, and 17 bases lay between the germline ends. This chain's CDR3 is CASSSLEGAQEKLFF. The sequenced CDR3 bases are TGCGCCAGCAGCTCCTTGGAGGGCGCGCAGGAAAAA.

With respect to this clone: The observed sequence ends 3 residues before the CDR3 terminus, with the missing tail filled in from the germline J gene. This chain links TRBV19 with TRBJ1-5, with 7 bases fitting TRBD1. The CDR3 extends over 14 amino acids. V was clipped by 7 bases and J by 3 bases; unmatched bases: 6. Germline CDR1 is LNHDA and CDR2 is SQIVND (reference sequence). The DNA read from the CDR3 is TGTGCCAGTAAGGGGACAGCCTACAATCAGCCC. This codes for CASKGTAYNQP. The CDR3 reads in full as CASKGTAYNQPQHF.

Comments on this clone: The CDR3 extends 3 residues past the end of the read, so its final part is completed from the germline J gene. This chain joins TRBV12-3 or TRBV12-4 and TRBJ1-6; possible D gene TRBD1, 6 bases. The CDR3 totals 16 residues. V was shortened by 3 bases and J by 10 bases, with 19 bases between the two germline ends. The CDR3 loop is CASSFHSRGAGSPLHF. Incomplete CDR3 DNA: TGTGCCAGCAGTTTTCATAGCCGGGGGGCAGGGTCACCC.

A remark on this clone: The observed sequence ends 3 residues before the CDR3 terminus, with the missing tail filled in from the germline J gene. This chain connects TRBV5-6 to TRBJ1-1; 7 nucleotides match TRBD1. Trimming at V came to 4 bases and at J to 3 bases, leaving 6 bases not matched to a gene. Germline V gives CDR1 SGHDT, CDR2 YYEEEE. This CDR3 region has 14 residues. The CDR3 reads CASSPTGRDTEAFF. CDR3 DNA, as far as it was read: TGTGCCAGCAGCCCGACAGGGAGGGACACTGAA.